Below are 30 T cell receptor beta chains sequenced from a single sample in a study of blood T cell repertoires in COVID-19 (dated by TCRdb to the early 2020s). The library was prepared using the immunoSEQ multiplex PCR assay. This is the immuneACCESS table as TCRdb keeps it, with only in-frame sequences that have V and J called. A part of the clones is gone; compared with another copy, unresolved V genes explain less than half, and the rest is unexplained. The sample table lists 250,000 or so clones, 88% of them with a count of one. The ten largest clones represent about 2.3% of the sample. Sample: PBMCs or T cells enriched from blood (not recorded which). The source is a woman aged 40 to 50 with acute COVID-19.

The V gene is TRBV5-1, the J gene TRBJ1-2; possibly TRBD1 for D (5 bases). The V and J ends lost 0 bases and 8 bases respectively, with 11 bases between them. This CDR3 comprises 13 residues. Germline assignment: CDR1 SGHRS and CDR2 YFSETQ. This CDR3 reads CASSLVVRAGYTF. CDR3 DNA sequence: TGCGCCAGCAGCTTGGTTGTCAGGGCGGGCTACACCTTC.

V gene TRBV11-2 combines with J gene TRBJ2-3, with TRBD2 matching over 13 bases. Looked up from germline, CDR1 is SGHAT and CDR2 is FQNNGV. V lost 1 base, J lost 7 bases, and 5 bases stayed unmatched. The CDR3 loop spans 16 amino acids. Here the CDR3 reads CASSLGTSGRVNTQYF. The CDR3 DNA sequence: TGTGCCAGCAGCTTAGGGACTAGCGGGAGAGTTAATACGCAGTATTTT.

The chain recombines TRBV19 with TRBJ1-2, with 7 nucleotides matching TRBD1. Trimming cost V 3 bases and J 4 bases; bases outside gene matches: 8. The CDR3 is made up of 15 amino acids. Germline V CDR1 and CDR2: LNHDA, SQIVND (reference sequence). DNA for the CDR3: TGTGCCAGTAGTATTGCAGGGGGACAATCCTATGGCTACACCTTC. Translated: CASSIAGGQSYGYTF.

V and J are TRBV5-1 and TRBJ1-6, with 7 nucleotides matching TRBD1. The trim removed 4 bases at V and 7 bases at J, leaving 8 bases unmatched. CDR3 length: 15 residues. Germline-derived CDR1 and CDR2 are SGHRS and YFSETQ. CDR3 DNA sequence: TGCGCCAGCAGCGGGGGACAGAGCATCAATTCACCCCTCCACTTT. Its protein is CASSGGQSINSPLHF.

V and J are TRBV18 and TRBJ1-2; weak D call: TRBD1 (6 bases). Germline V gives CDR1 KGHSH, CDR2 LQKENI. The CDR3 consists of 18 residues. Trimming pared 3 bases from V and 2 bases from J, leaving 22 bases between. The CDR3 loop reads CASSPLTGQPNINYGYTF. The CDR3 bases are TGTGCCAGCTCACCTCTGACCGGACAGCCTAATATCAACTATGGCTACACCTTC.

This clone was seen just once. The rearrangement uses TRBV5-1 and TRBJ1-6; 7 bases align to TRBD1. In germline, CDR1 is SGHRS, CDR2 YFSETQ. CDR3 size: 16 residues. The V and J ends lost 4 bases and 6 bases, in that order; junction bases with no gene match: 10. CDR3 in amino acids: CASSHRAGTANSPLHF. The CDR3 coding sequence is TGCGCCAGCAGCCATAGGGCGGGGACAGCTAATTCACCCCTCCACTTT.

V usage is TRBV6-1 and J usage is TRBJ1-2, with D perhaps matching TRBD1 (6 bases). Germline assignment: CDR1 MNHNS and CDR2 SASEGT. Trimming took off 0 bases at V and 6 bases at J, with 11 bases between the two ends. The CDR3 sequence is 14 residues long. The CDR3 bases are TGTGCCAGCAGTGAAGCGCTGTGGGGGCATGGCTACACCTTC. Translated: CASSEALWGHGYTF.

This clone appeared a few times. The chain carries TRBV15 and TRBJ2-7; TRBD1 aligns across 10 bases. CDR1 is LNHNV, CDR2 YYDKDF, per germline (reference sequence). The CDR3 contains 21 residues. V lost 3 bases, J lost 1 base, and 21 bases stayed unmatched. CDR3 protein: CATSSRDTPRQGAPPSYEQYF. In DNA, the CDR3 is TGTGCCACCAGCAGTAGAGATACGCCCCGACAGGGGGCACCGCCGTCCTACGAGCAGTACTTC.

The V call is TRBV7-2, the J call TRBJ2-5, with a weak D call TRBD2 (6 bases). Trimming took 2 bases from V and 2 from J, leaving 9 bases between them. CDR3 length: 14 residues. Germline values: CDR1 SGHTA, CDR2 FQGNSA. In nucleotides, the CDR3 is TGTGCCAGCAGCTTATTCAGCGGGCAAGAGACCCAGTACTTC. It specifies CASSLFSGQETQYF.

The chain joins TRBV6-5 to TRBJ1-5, with no clear D. Trimming shortened V by 6 bases and J by 8 bases, and 17 bases separated the two germline ends. Germline CDR1 reads MNHEY; CDR2 reads SVGAGI. The CDR3 length is 14 residues. The CDR3 loop is CASSPDGPGEPQHF. Here the CDR3 DNA reads TGTGCCAGCAGCCCGGACGGTCCCGGGGAGCCCCAGCATTTT.

The genes are TRBV5-1 and TRBJ2-1; D perhaps matches TRBD2 (5 bases). The CDR3 consists of 12 residues. Germline CDR1 and CDR2: SGHRS and YFSETQ. V lost 0 bases, J lost 7 bases, and 5 bases lay in between. The DNA for the CDR3 is TGCGCCAGCAGCTTGGGAGGGAATGAGCAGTTCTTC. Translating it yields CASSLGGNEQFF.

The rearrangement links TRBV30 to TRBJ1-1; 11 nucleotides match TRBD1. V gave up 3 bases and J gave up 4 bases; unmatched junction bases: 4. Germline CDR1 GTSNPN, CDR2 SVGIG (reference sequence). This CDR3 spans 14 amino acids. This CDR3 is CAWSRTGGGTEAFF. CDR3 DNA sequence: TGTGCCTGGAGCCGGACAGGGGGCGGCACTGAAGCTTTCTTT.

This sequence joins TRBV6-2 or TRBV6-3 and TRBJ2-1; TRBD2 matches at 7 bases. V was pared by 6 bases and J by 4 bases, with 6 bases of the junction left unmatched. Germline CDR1 reads MNHEY; CDR2 reads SVGEGT. This CDR3 has 14 amino acids. DNA of the CDR3: TGTGCCAGCAGCGGGGGGAGCTCGTACAATGAGCAGTTCTTC. Translated, it gives CASSGGSSYNEQFF.

This clone appeared once. In nucleotides, the CDR3 is TGTGCCAGCAGCTCAGTGGCTAGCGGGCCAGAGCAGTTCTTC. This gives the protein CASSSVASGPEQFF. The chain carries TRBV7-2 and TRBJ2-1, with 8 bases lining up with TRBD2. The junction had 9 bases not matched to a gene; V was cut back by 4 bases and J by 10 bases. The germline V gene has CDR1 SGHTA and CDR2 FQGNSA. The CDR3 has 14 amino acids.

The chain couples TRBV7-9 to TRBJ2-1; 9 bases agree with TRBD2. Losses at the gene ends were 5 bases for V and 4 bases for J; bases not matched to a gene: 9. The CDR3 loop spans 16 amino acids. Germline V gene sequence: CDR1 SEHNR, CDR2 FQNEAQ (reference sequence). DNA of the CDR3: TGTGCCAGCAGCCCCCCCCTAGCGGGGTCATACAATGAGCAGTTCTTC. This sequence encodes CASSPPLAGSYNEQFF.

J is TRBJ1-6 and V is TRBV20-1, with D unclear. CDR3 size: 14 residues. With 3 bases removed from V and 5 bases from J, the gap between germline ends came to 11 bases. CDR1 is DFQATT and CDR2 is SNEGSKA in the germline V gene (reference sequence). This chain's CDR3 is CSASSGLHNSPLHF. The CDR3 nucleotides are TGCAGTGCTAGTTCCGGTCTACATAATTCACCCCTCCACTTT.

The V gene is TRBV5-1, the J gene TRBJ1-1; tentatively, D is TRBD1 (6 bases). With 6 bases removed from V and 1 base from J, the gap between germline ends came to 16 bases. This CDR3 is 15 amino acids long. Germline V gene sequence: CDR1 SGHRS, CDR2 YFSETQ. CDR3 in amino acids: CASTLWGGQNTEAFF. CDR3 nucleotides: TGCGCCAGCACCTTATGGGGGGGCCAGAACACTGAAGCTTTCTTT.

The chain is built from TRBV7-9 and TRBJ2-7, with 8 nucleotides matching TRBD1. The germline V gene has CDR1 SEHNR and CDR2 FQNEAQ (reference sequence). The V and J ends lost 6 bases and 2 bases, in that order; junction bases with no gene match: 9. The CDR3 runs 15 residues. DNA of the CDR3: TGTGCCAGCAGTCACAGGGGGACGGGCCCCTACGAGCAGTACTTC. Encoded protein: CASSHRGTGPYEQYF. Looking up the rest from reference TRBV7-9 and TRBJ2-7 gives the full variable domain: DTGVSQNPRHKITKRGQNVTFRCDPISEHNRLYWYRQTLGQGPEFLTYFQNEAQLEKSRLLSDRFSAERPKGSFSTLEIQRTEQGDSAMYLCASSHRGTGPYEQYFGPGTRLTVT.

The chain links TRBV2 to TRBJ2-5; 8 bases line up with TRBD2. CDR1 and CDR2 from the germline V gene are SNHLY and FYNNEI. This CDR3 is built from 16 residues. The V segment lost 3 bases and the J segment 1 base; nucleotides outside the gene matches: 7. The CDR3 loop is CASSDGSGGLQETQYF. CDR3 sequence (DNA): TGTGCCAGCAGTGATGGAAGCGGGGGACTCCAAGAGACCCAGTACTTC.

This rearrangement joins TRBV7-2 to TRBJ2-5; perhaps TRBD2 as D (6 bases). From germline, CDR1 is SGHTA and CDR2 FQGNSA. This CDR3 region has 17 residues. V lost 2 bases and J lost 1, with 17 bases in between. The CDR3 DNA reads as TGTGCCAGCAGCTTAAGGTCGGGATTGGGACTCCAAGAGACCCAGTACTTC. This gives the protein CASSLRSGLGLQETQYF.

The rearrangement joins TRBV2 to TRBJ2-6, with D possibly being TRBD2 (6 bases). Trimming shortened V by 2 bases and J by 3 bases, and 11 bases separated the two germline ends. CDR1 SNHLY and CDR2 FYNNEI come from the germline V gene. The CDR3 contains 16 residues. The CDR3 DNA sequence: TGTGCCAGCAGTGAAACGCGGGGCTATGGGGCCAACGTCCTGACTTTC. Its translation is CASSETRGYGANVLTF.

The chain links TRBV2 to TRBJ1-1; TRBD1 matches 7 bases. Trimming took 6 bases from V and 1 from J; bases not matched to a gene: 11. Germline V gives CDR1 SNHLY, CDR2 FYNNEI. This CDR3 comprises 16 residues. In DNA form, the CDR3 reads TGTGCCAGCAGGGACCAAGACAGGGTAGCGAACACTGAAGCTTTCTTT. This sequence encodes CASRDQDRVANTEAFF.

This sequence joins TRBV2 and TRBJ1-5; the match to TRBD1 covers 7 bases. With V trimmed by 6 bases and J by 5 bases, 4 bases remained unmatched. The germline gives CDR1 SNHLY, CDR2 FYNNEI. The CDR3 length is 13 residues. The CDR3, as DNA: TGTGCCAGCAGACAGGGGTTCGATCAGCCCCAGCATTTT. Amino acids: CASRQGFDQPQHF. Full variable domain (outside the CDR3, taken from reference TRBV2 and TRBJ1-5): EPEVTQTPSHQVTQMGQEVILRCVPISNHLYFYWYRQILGQKVEFLVSFYNNEISEKSEIFDDQFSVERPDGSNFTLKIRSTKLEDSAMYFCASRQGFDQPQHFGDGTRLSIL.

This sequence joins TRBV4-2 and TRBJ2-5; 11 positions agree with TRBD2. Germline CDR1 is LGHNA and CDR2 is YNFKEQ. This CDR3 comprises 21 residues. V was clipped by 0 bases and J by 5 bases; unmatched bases: 20. CDR3 nucleotide sequence: TGTGCCAGCAGCCAAGATCCCGCAGGACTAGCGGGTCCACCAGGGCAGGAGACCCAGTACTTC. Its translation is CASSQDPAGLAGPPGQETQYF.

This chain links TRBV7-2 with TRBJ1-2; no reliable D call. There are 16 residues in the CDR3. Germline V CDR1 and CDR2: SGHTA, FQGNSA. Trimming removed 1 base from V and 7 bases from J, with 19 bases in between. Here the CDR3 DNA reads TGTGCCAGCAGCTTAGTGTTCCGCGGACTTAGCGGTGGCTACACCTTC. Amino acids: CASSLVFRGLSGGYTF.

The chain uses TRBV7-6 and TRBJ1-1; TRBD1 matches 8 bases. CDR1 SGHVS and CDR2 FNYEAQ come from the germline V gene. This CDR3 spans 15 amino acids. J lost 5 bases, V lost 3 bases, and 8 bases had no gene match. The CDR3 region is CASSFKTGAATEAFF. CDR3 bases: TGTGCCAGCAGCTTTAAGACAGGGGCGGCGACTGAAGCTTTCTTT.

The chain carries TRBV2 and TRBJ1-1; D is ambiguous. The V end was cut by 7 bases, the J end by 3 bases, with 9 bases between. From germline, CDR1 is SNHLY and CDR2 FYNNEI. The CDR3 is made up of 12 amino acids. The CDR3 region has the DNA TGTGCCAGCACACTTTACGACACTGAAGCTTTCTTT. The encoded protein is CASTLYDTEAFF. Full variable domain (rest looked up from reference TRBV2 and TRBJ1-1): EPEVTQTPSHQVTQMGQEVILRCVPISNHLYFYWYRQILGQKVEFLVSFYNNEISEKSEIFDDQFSVERPDGSNFTLKIRSTKLEDSAMYFCASTLYDTEAFFGQGTRLTVV.

This chain connects TRBV13 to TRBJ2-1; 11 bases match TRBD2. V shed 5 bases, J shed 7 bases, and the junction held 7 bases outside the gene matches. The germline gives CDR1 PRHDT, CDR2 FYEKMQ (reference sequence). The CDR3 covers 15 residues. The CDR3 loop is CASSLRRTSGNEQFF. The CDR3 DNA reads TGTGCCAGCAGCCTCCGACGGACTAGCGGGAATGAGCAGTTCTTC.

The rearrangement joins TRBV20-1 to TRBJ1-2; 7 bases align to TRBD1. The ends lost 3 bases at V and 6 bases at J; junction bases unmatched: 1. Germline V gives CDR1 DFQATT, CDR2 SNEGSKA (reference sequence). This CDR3 region has 11 residues. The CDR3 nucleotides read TGCAGTGCTAGGACAGGGAATGGCTACACCTTC. The encoded protein is CSARTGNGYTF.

V gene TRBV3-1 (or the pseudogene TRBV3-2) combines with J gene TRBJ1-3; the D is unclear. CDR3 length equals 14 residues. The V gene lost 3 bases and the J gene lost 4 bases, with 10 bases spanning the gap. Germline V gene data show CDR1 as LGHDT and CDR2 as YNNKEL (reference sequence). CDR3 coding DNA: TGTGCCAGCAGCCAGATCGTCGGGGGAAACACCATATATTTT. It yields the protein CASSQIVGGNTIYF.